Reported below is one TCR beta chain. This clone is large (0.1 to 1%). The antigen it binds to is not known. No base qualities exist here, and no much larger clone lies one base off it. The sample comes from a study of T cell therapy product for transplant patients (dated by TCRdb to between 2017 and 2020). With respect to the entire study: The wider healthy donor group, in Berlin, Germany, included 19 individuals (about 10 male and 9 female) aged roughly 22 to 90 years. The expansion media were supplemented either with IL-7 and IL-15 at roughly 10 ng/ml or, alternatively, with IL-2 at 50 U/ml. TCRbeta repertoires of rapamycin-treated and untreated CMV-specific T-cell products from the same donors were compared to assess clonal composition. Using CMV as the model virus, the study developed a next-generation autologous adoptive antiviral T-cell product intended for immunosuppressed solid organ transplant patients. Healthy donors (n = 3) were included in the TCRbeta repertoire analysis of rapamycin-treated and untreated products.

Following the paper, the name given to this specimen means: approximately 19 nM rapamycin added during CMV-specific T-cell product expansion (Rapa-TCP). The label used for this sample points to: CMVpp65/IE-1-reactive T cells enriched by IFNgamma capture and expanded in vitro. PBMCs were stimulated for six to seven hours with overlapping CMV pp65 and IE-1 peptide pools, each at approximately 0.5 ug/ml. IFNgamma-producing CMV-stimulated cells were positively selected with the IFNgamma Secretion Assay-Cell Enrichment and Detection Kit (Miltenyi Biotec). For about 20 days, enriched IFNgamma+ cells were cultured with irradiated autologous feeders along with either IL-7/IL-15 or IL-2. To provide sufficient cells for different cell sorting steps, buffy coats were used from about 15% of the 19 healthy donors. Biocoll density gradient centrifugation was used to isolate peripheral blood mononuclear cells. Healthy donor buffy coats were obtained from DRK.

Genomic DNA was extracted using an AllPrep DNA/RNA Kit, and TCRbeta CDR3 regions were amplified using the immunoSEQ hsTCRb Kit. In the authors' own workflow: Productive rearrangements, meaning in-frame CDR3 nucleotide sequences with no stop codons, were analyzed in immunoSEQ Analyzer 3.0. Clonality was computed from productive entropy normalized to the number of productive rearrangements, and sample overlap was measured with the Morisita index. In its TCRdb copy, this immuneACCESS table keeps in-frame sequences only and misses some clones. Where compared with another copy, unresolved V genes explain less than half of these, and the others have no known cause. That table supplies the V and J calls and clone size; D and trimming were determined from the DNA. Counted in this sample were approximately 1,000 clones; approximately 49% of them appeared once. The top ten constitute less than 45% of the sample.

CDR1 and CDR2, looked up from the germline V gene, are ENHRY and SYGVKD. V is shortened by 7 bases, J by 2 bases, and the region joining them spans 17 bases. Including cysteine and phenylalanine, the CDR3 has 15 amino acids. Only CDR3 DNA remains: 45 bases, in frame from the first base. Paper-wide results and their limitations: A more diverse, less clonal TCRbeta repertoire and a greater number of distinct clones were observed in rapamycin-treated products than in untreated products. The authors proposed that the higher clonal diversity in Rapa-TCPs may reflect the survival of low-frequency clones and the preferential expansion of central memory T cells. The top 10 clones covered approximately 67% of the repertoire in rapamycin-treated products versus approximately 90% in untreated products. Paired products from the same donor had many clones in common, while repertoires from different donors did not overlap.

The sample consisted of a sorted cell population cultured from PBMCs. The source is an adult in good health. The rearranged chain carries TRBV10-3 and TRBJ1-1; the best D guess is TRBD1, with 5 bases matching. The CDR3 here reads CAITTTETPNTEAFF. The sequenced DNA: TGTGCCATCACTACGACAGAGACCCCTAACACTGAAGCTTTCTTT.